This TCR beta chain was profiled in a study of OX40 agonist ivuxolimab in advanced cancers. About the study: Previous treatment with anti-PD-1, anti-PD-L1 or anti-CTLA-4 therapy was allowed; 40% had received some.

Worth noting for this clone: Its specificity is not known.

From germline, CDR1 is LNHDA and CDR2 SQIVND (reference sequence). The CDR3 runs to 18 residues. V lost 5 bases and J lost 4; bases outside the gene matches: 13. Peripheral blood came from all dose cohorts at three timepoints. Here immunoSEQ multiplex PCR was the method, and the copy in TCRdb shows in-frame clones only, minus some. The data contain about 86,000 clones, approximately 90% of them singletons. Findings and caveats of the study: More expanded clones were found, on average, in CD8+ than in CD4+ T cells. By week 6 at 0.1 to 3.0 mg/kg, blood CD4+ and CD8+ T cells had expanded clonally.

Sequenced material: CD4+ or CD8+ T cells sorted from blood, taken in a trial of the OX40 agonist ivuxolimab. This chain uses TRBV19 with TRBJ2-7, with 14 bases aligning to TRBD2. This receptor was obtained from an adult with an advanced solid tumor such as melanoma, head and neck, liver or kidney cancer. The chain's CDR3 is CASSPKPGTSGGLYEQYF. The CDR3 nucleotides are TGTGCCAGTAGTCCCAAGCCCGGGACTAGCGGGGGCCTGTACGAGCAGTACTTC. Complete variable domain (other parts from reference TRBV19 and TRBJ2-7): DGGITQSPKYLFRKEGQNVTLSCEQNLNHDAMYWYRQDPGQGLRLIYYSQIVNDFQKGDIAEGYSVSREKKESFPLTVTSAQKNPTAFYLCASSPKPGTSGGLYEQYFGPGTRLTVT.